This T cell receptor beta chain was identified in a study of blood T cell repertoires in COVID-19. TCRdb keeps only in-frame clones here, not all; method: immunoSEQ multiplex PCR. Among about 90,000 clones listed, roughly 80% were seen once. This CDR3 is built from 14 residues. Germline assignment: CDR1 SGHDN and CDR2 FVKESK. V was clipped by 1 base and J by 5 bases, with 10 bases between them. Sample: peripheral blood. The genes are TRBV14 and TRBJ2-3; maybe TRBD1 (5 bases). The receptor's source is a man older than 75 with active or convalescent COVID-19. This CDR3 reads CASSQGVQGDTQYF. CDR3 DNA: TGTGCCAGCAGCCAAGGGGTTCAGGGAGATACGCAGTATTTT.